The clone carrying this TCR beta chain was observed a handful of times. Its antigen is still unknown. This sample was included in a study of response to subunit inactivated influenza vaccine. General study findings and limits: Authors suggested few new T cells are recruited by each seasonal influenza vaccination.

Each CDR3 protein is one row after TCRdb ran MiXCR on the RT-PCR reads. The data hold 600,000 to 850,000 distinct CDR3 sequences, with around 15% observed a single time. The CDR3 consists of 15 residues. From germline, CDR1 is MNHEY and CDR2 SMNVEV (reference sequence). Between the trimmed V and J ends, which lost 6 bases and 8 bases, there was a span of 19 bases. The chain combines TRBV27 with TRBJ1-4; a weak D match, TRBD1 (6 bases). This TCR was sampled from a man aged 45-60 years who received an inactivated influenza vaccine. Source: PBMCs from blood, taken less than 15 days before vaccination. This CDR3 is CASRPLGGLGEKLFF. The CDR3 DNA is TGTGCCAGCAGACCGCTGGGGGGCCTTGGGGAAAAACTGTTTTTT.